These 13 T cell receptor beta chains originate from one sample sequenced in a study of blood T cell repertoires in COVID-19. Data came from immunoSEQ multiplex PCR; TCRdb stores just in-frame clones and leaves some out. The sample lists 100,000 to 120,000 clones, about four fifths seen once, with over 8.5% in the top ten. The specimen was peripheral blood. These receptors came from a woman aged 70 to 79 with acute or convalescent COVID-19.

CDR3 region: CASSLGHSAAYGYTF. CDR3 coding DNA: TGTGCCAGCAGCCTGGGACACTCAGCCGCTTATGGCTACACCTTC. The V gene is TRBV7-2, the J gene TRBJ1-2, with a tentative D call TRBD1 (6 bases). The CDR3 sequence is 15 residues long. V lost 5 bases and J lost 5, with 18 bases in between. CDR1 SGHTA and CDR2 FQGNSA come from the germline V gene.

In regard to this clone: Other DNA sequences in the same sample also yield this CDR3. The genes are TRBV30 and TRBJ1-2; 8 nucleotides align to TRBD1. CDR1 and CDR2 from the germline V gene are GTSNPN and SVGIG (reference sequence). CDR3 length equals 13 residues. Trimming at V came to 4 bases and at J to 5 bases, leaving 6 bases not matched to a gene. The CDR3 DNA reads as TGTGCCTGGAACCCAGGGGGCGGGTATGGCTACACCTTC. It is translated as CAWNPGGGYGYTF.

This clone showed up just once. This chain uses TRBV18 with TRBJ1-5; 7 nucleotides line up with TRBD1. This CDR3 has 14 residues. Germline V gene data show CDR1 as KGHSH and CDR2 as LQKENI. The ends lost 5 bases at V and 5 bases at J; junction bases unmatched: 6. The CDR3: CASSKQGKDQPQHF. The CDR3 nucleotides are TGTGCCAGCTCAAAACAGGGGAAGGATCAGCCCCAGCATTTT.

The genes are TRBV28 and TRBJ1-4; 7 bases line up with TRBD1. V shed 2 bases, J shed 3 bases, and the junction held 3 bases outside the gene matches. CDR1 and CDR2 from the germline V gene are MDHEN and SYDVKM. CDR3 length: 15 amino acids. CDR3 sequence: CASSLPTGPNEKLFF. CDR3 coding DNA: TGTGCCAGCAGTTTACCGACAGGGCCTAATGAAAAACTGTTTTTT.

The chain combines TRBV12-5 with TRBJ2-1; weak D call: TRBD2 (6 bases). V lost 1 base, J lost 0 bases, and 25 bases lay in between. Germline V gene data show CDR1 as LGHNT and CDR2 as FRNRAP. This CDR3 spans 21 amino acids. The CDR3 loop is CASGLALFRQDYSSSYNEQFF. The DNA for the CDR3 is TGTGCTAGTGGTTTGGCCCTATTTCGCCAGGACTACTCTAGCTCCTACAATGAGCAGTTCTTC.

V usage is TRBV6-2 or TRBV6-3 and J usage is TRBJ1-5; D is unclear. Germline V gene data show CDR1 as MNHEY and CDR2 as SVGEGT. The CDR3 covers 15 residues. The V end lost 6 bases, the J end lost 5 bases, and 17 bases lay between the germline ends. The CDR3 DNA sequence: TGTGCCAGCAGCAAAACCCGGGGTACGGATCAGCCCCAGCATTTT. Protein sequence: CASSKTRGTDQPQHF.

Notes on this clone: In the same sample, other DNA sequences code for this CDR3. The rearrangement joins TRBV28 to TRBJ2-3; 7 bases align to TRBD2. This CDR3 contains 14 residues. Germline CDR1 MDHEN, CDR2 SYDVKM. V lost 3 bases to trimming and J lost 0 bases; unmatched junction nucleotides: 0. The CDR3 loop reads CASSLGGSTDTQYF. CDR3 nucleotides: TGTGCCAGCAGTTTGGGAGGGAGCACAGATACGCAGTATTTT.

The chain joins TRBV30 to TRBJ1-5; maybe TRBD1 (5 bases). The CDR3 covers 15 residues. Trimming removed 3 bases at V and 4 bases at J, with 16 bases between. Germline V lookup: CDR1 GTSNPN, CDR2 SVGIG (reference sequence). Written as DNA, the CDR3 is TGTGCCTGGAGCAAGGGGTGGACGGCAAATCAGCCCCAGCATTTT. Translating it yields CAWSKGWTANQPQHF.

The CDR3 loop is CASSPPQTGRNEKLFF. CDR3 bases: TGTGCCAGCAGCCCCCCTCAAACAGGGCGCAATGAAAAACTGTTTTTT. The chain couples TRBV7-2 to TRBJ1-4; a possible D gene is TRBD1 (6 bases). Per the germline V gene, CDR1 is SGHTA and CDR2 is FQGNSA. This CDR3 has 16 amino acids. Trimming cost V 5 bases and J 5 bases, with 18 bases left between them.

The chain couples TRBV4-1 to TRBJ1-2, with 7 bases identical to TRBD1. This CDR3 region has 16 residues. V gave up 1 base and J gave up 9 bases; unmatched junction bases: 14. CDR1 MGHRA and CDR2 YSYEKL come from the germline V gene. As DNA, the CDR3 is TGCGCCAGCAGCCAAGTAGGACGACAGGGCGTCGATCGCTACACCTTC. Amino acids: CASSQVGRQGVDRYTF.

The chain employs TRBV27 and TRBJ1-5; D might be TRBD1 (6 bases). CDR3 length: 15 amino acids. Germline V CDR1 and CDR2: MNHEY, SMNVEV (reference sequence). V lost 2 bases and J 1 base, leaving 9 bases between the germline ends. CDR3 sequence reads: CASSLTRGSNQPQHF. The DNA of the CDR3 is TGTGCCAGCAGTTTAACGAGGGGGAGCAATCAGCCCCAGCATTTT.

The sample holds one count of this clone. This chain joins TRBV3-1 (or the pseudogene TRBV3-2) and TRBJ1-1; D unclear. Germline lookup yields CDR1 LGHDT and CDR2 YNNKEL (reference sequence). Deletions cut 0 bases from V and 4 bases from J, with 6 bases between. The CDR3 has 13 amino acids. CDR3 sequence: CASSQESVTEAFF. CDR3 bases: TGTGCCAGCAGCCAAGAAAGCGTCACTGAAGCTTTCTTT.

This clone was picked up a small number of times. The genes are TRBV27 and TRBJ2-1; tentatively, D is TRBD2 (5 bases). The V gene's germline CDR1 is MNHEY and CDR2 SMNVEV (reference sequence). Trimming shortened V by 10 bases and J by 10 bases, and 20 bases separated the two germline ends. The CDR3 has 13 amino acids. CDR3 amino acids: CATSPTGSGEQFF. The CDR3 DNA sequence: TGTGCCACCTCCCCGACGGGATCGGGAGAGCAGTTCTTC.